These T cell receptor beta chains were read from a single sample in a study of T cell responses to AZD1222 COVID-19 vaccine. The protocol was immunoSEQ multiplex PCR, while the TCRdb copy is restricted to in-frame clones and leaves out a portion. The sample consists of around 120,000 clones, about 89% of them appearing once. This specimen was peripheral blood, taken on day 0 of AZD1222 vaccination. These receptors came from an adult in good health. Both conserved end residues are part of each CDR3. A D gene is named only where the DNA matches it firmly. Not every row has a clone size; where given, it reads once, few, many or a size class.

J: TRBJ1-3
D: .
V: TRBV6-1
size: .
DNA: TGTGCCAGCAGTGAAGTAAGGTTTGGAAACACCATATATTTT
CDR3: CASSEVRFGNTIYF

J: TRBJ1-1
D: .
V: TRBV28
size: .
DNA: TGTGCCAGCAGTTCAACCCCGGCTGAAGCTTTCTTT
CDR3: CASSSTPAEAFF

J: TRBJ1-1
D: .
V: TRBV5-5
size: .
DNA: TGTGCCAGCAGCTTGTGGGAGTTTGAAGCTTTCTTT
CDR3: CASSLWEFEAFF

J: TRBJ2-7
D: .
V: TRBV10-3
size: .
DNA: TGTGCCATCAGTGAGTCAAGGGGGATAGGGTCGGACTACGAGCAGTACTTC
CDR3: CAISESRGIGSDYEQYF

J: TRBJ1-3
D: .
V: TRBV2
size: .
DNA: TGTGCCAGCAGTGAAAGATTAGTGGCCTCTGGAAACACCATATATTTT
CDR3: CASSERLVASGNTIYF

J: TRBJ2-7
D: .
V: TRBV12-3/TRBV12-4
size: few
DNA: TGTGCCAGCACCCTACACGGGGGCTACGAGCAGTACTTC
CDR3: CASTLHGGYEQYF

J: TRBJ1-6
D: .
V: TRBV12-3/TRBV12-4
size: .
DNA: TGTGCCAGCAGCCCTGGCGGATCACCCCTCCACTTT
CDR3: CASSPGGSPLHF

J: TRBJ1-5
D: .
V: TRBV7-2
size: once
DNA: TGTGCCAGCAGCTTAGTAGCGCAGGATCAGCCCCAGCATTTT
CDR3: CASSLVAQDQPQHF

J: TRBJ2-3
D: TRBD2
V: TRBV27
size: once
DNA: TGTGCCAGCAGTTTAAGCCCCGCTGGACTAGCGGGAGTCGCAGATACGCAGTATTTT
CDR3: CASSLSPAGLAGVADTQYF

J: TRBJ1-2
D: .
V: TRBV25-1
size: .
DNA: TGTGCCAGCAGTGAGTGGGGCGCGGAGGGCTACACCTTC
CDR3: CASSEWGAEGYTF

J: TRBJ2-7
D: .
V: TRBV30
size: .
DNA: TGTGCCTGGGGCCATAGGGCCATCACCACCTACGAGCAGTACTTC
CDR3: CAWGHRAITTYEQYF

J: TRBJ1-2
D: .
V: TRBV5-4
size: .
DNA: TGTGCCAGCAGCCCAGGAGGTAACTATGGCTACACCTTC
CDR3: CASSPGGNYGYTF

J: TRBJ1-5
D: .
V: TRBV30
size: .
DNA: TGTGCCTGGAGTTTTGGGGATAGCAATCAGCCCCAGCATTTT
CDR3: CAWSFGDSNQPQHF

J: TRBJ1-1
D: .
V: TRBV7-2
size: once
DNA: TGTGCCAGCAGCGGCATTGCTTTCTTT
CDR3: CASSGIAFF

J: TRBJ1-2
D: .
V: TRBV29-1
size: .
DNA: TGCAGCGGCGGGGACGTCCGGGGAGGCTACACCTTC
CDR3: CSGGDVRGGYTF

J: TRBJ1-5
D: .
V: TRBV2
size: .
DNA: TGTGCCAGCAGTGAAGAGAGCCTTCCCCATCAGCCCCAGCATTTT
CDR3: CASSEESLPHQPQHF

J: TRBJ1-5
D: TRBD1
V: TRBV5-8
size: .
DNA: TGTGCCAGCAGCTTCGGGACAGGAGAAAATCAGCCCCAGCATTTT
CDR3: CASSFGTGENQPQHF

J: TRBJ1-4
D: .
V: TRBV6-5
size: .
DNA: TGTGCCAGCAGCAGAAGTGATGAAAAACTGTTTTTT
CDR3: CASSRSDEKLFF

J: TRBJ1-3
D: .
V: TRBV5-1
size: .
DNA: TGCGCCAGCAGCTTGGCGGGGACGGTTTGGGGAAACACCATATATTTT
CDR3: CASSLAGTVWGNTIYF

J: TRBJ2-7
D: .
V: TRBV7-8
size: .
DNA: TGTGCCAGCAGCTCCCCCCTCAAAGCGGGCTACGAGCAGTACTTC
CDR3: CASSSPLKAGYEQYF

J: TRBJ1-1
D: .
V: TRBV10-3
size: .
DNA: TGTGCCATCAGTGCGCAGGGGCCGAACACTGAAGCTTTCTTT
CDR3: CAISAQGPNTEAFF

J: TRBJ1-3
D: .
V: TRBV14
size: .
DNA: TGTGCCAGCAGCCATTTAAGCGTGTTTAACTCTGGAAACACCATATATTTT
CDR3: CASSHLSVFNSGNTIYF

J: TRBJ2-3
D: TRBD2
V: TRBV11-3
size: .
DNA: TGTGCCAGCAGCTTAGGCGGGGGACCCACAGATACGCAGTATTTT
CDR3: CASSLGGGPTDTQYF

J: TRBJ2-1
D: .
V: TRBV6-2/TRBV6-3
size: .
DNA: TGTGCCAGCAGTAAGCCCTTAGCGGAGAGCTACAATGAGCAGTTCTTC
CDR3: CASSKPLAESYNEQFF

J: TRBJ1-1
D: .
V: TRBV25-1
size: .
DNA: TGTGCCAGCAGGGTCTCTCGGAACACTGAAGCTTTCTTT
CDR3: CASRVSRNTEAFF

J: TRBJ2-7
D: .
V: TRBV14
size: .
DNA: TGTGCCAGCAGCCAAGTGTTTACCTACGAGCAGTACTTC
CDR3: CASSQVFTYEQYF

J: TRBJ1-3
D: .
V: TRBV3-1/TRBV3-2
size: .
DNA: TGTGCCAGCAGCCAAGTCCCCGTCGGCACCATATATTTT
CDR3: CASSQVPVGTIYF